One and the same sample provided the 16 T cell receptor beta chains below, sequenced in a study of CD8+ T cells in alopecia areata. TCR sequencing used cDNA made by reverse transcription of extracted RNA. Method: immunoSEQ multiplex PCR; TCRdb's copy keeps in-frame clones and lacks some. The sample yields around 98,000 clones, roughly two fifths seen once. The sample taken for sequencing was CD4+ T cells sorted from blood. These receptor sequences come from a human donor with alopecia areata.

The V and J genes are TRBV7-9 and TRBJ2-7; D unclear. The CDR3 covers 16 residues. Germline CDR1 is SEHNR and CDR2 is FQNEAQ (reference sequence). The germline V and J ends were trimmed by 5 bases and 0 bases, with 17 bases remaining between them. The CDR3 region has the DNA TGTGCCAGCAGCCCCTGGAGTACCACCTCCTCCTACGAGCAGTACTTC. Translating it yields CASSPWSTTSSYEQYF.

The rearrangement joins TRBV29-1 to TRBJ2-1; 9 bases line up with TRBD2. This CDR3 contains 13 residues. V lost 2 bases, J lost 4 bases, and 0 bases stayed unmatched. Germline CDR1 SQVTM, CDR2 ANQGSEA. For the CDR3, the DNA is TGCAGCGTTGAAACTAGCGGGTACAATGAGCAGTTCTTC. Translating gives CSVETSGYNEQFF.

J is TRBJ2-2 and V is TRBV29-1; tentatively, D is TRBD1 (6 bases). Trimming stripped 2 bases from V and 8 bases from J, with 18 bases between. This CDR3 region has 15 residues. The germline gives CDR1 SQVTM, CDR2 ANQGSEA. The CDR3 DNA follows: TGCAGCGTTGAACGTCAGGGGACCTTTAAGGGGGAGCTGTTTTTT. Protein product: CSVERQGTFKGELFF.

This clone has more than one count but fewer than ten. The V and J genes are TRBV28 and TRBJ1-2; no reliable D call. This CDR3 has 12 amino acids. The V gene's germline CDR1 is MDHEN and CDR2 SYDVKM. V was cut by 6 bases and J by 5 bases, with 10 bases left in between. CDR3 loop: CASSNRVYGYTF. The CDR3 DNA is TGTGCCAGCAGCAATAGGGTTTATGGCTACACCTTC.

The chain has TRBV28 and TRBJ2-7, with D possibly being TRBD1 (5 bases). Trimming cost V 2 bases and J 4 bases, with 9 bases left between them. The germline gives CDR1 MDHEN, CDR2 SYDVKM. CDR3 length equals 13 residues. The CDR3 DNA reads as TGTGCCAGCAGTTTAAGCAGGGTATACGAGCAGTACTTC. It specifies CASSLSRVYEQYF.

This clone turned up a few times. This sequence joins TRBV6-5 and TRBJ1-2; D gene ambiguous. Deletions cut 2 bases from V and 14 bases from J, with 12 bases between. CDR3 length equals 11 residues. Germline V gives CDR1 MNHEY, CDR2 SVGAGI. The CDR3 reads CASSYGLARTF. The CDR3 DNA reads TGTGCCAGCAGTTACGGGTTAGCGAGGACCTTC.

This clone was observed a handful of times. The chain employs TRBV10-3 and TRBJ1-2, with TRBD1 matching 8 bases. Trimming cost V 8 bases and J 6 bases; bases outside gene matches: 8. Germline V gene data show CDR1 as ENHRY and CDR2 as SYGVKD. This CDR3 is built from 13 residues. CDR3 DNA sequence: TGTGCCATCGCTATAGACAGGGGAGATGGCTACACCTTC. Translated, it gives CAIAIDRGDGYTF.

This clone appeared a single time. V and J are TRBV7-8 and TRBJ2-1, with a possible D match to TRBD2 (6 bases). In germline, CDR1 is SGHVS, CDR2 FQNEAQ. The CDR3 is 16 amino acids. Between the trimmed V and J ends, which lost 7 bases and 2 bases, there was a span of 18 bases. The CDR3 here is CASTEGGMVTYNEQFF. The DNA for the CDR3 is TGTGCCAGCACCGAAGGAGGGATGGTGACCTACAATGAGCAGTTCTTC. The whole variable domain, filled in from reference TRBV7-8 and TRBJ2-1, reads GAGVSQSPRYKVAKRGQDVALRCDPISGHVSLFWYQQALGQGPEFLTYFQNEAQLDKSGLPSDRFFAERPEGSVSTLKIQRTQQEDSAVYLCASTEGGMVTYNEQFFGPGTRLTVL.

V is TRBV29-1 and J is TRBJ2-3; a possible D gene is TRBD2 (6 bases). V was clipped by 4 bases and J by 4 bases, with 9 bases between them. The germline gives CDR1 SQVTM, CDR2 ANQGSEA. This CDR3 has 12 amino acids. The chain's CDR3 is CSVGGMADTQYF. CDR3 coding DNA: TGCAGCGTTGGCGGGATGGCAGATACGCAGTATTTT.

The chain is built from TRBV29-1 and TRBJ1-1; 9 bases are shared with TRBD1. The CDR3 is made up of 12 amino acids. The junction had 8 bases not matched to a gene; V was cut back by 7 bases and J by 8 bases. Per the germline V gene, CDR1 is SQVTM and CDR2 is ANQGSEA. DNA for the CDR3: TGCAGCGCAGACAGGGGGAACGCCGAAGCTTTCTTT. This encodes CSADRGNAEAFF.

The chain has TRBV29-1 and TRBJ2-5, with no clear D. With 6 bases removed from V and 1 base from J, the gap between germline ends came to 12 bases. CDR1 SQVTM and CDR2 ANQGSEA come from the germline V gene. This CDR3 is 13 amino acids long. Here the CDR3 DNA reads TGCAGCGTCACGGCATCCGCCCAAGAGACCCAGTACTTC. Residues: CSVTASAQETQYF.

The V and J genes are TRBV7-9 and TRBJ2-4, with TRBD1 as a possible D gene (5 bases). V was pared by 1 base and J by 10 bases, with 11 bases between. The V gene's germline CDR1 is SEHNR and CDR2 FQNEAQ (reference sequence). This CDR3 region has 13 residues. The CDR3 loop reads CASSLGGSRIQYF. CDR3 in DNA: TGTGCCAGCAGCTTAGGGGGCAGTCGAATTCAGTACTTC. Complete variable domain (other parts from reference TRBV7-9 and TRBJ2-4): DTGVSQNPRHKITKRGQNVTFRCDPISEHNRLYWYRQTLGQGPEFLTYFQNEAQLEKSRLLSDRFSAERPKGSFSTLEIQRTEQGDSAMYLCASSLGGSRIQYFGAGTRLSVL.

V usage is TRBV18 and J usage is TRBJ2-3; perhaps TRBD2 as D (6 bases). Germline assignment: CDR1 KGHSH and CDR2 LQKENI. The CDR3 is 13 amino acids. Trimming left V 8 bases short and J 6 bases short, with 15 bases between. The CDR3 spells CASNTGGSDTQYF. The CDR3 DNA reads as TGTGCCAGCAACACCGGGGGATCGGATACGCAGTATTTT.

The rearrangement links TRBV5-1 to TRBJ2-3; a possible D gene is TRBD1 (5 bases). Germline CDR1 and CDR2: SGHRS and YFSETQ. The germline V and J ends were trimmed by 1 base and 1 base, with 10 bases remaining between them. This CDR3 spans 15 amino acids. The CDR3 DNA sequence: TGCGCCAGCAGCTTGCGGACAAGGGGCACAGATACGCAGTATTTT. As protein: CASSLRTRGTDTQYF.

This sequence joins TRBV4-3 and TRBJ2-1, with D perhaps matching TRBD2 (6 bases). Looked up from germline, CDR1 is LGHNA and CDR2 is YSLEER. V lost 1 base and J 7 bases, leaving 14 bases between the germline ends. The CDR3 length is 15 residues. CDR3 nucleotide sequence: TGCGCCAGCAGCCAAGGGGACGGGAGAAGGAATGAGCAGTTCTTC. It translates to CASSQGDGRRNEQFF.

V is TRBV30 and J is TRBJ2-1; 8 positions agree with TRBD2. The CDR3 consists of 15 residues. Germline V lookup: CDR1 GTSNPN, CDR2 SVGIG (reference sequence). The trim removed 3 bases at V and 7 bases at J, leaving 11 bases unmatched. The chain's CDR3 is CAWRKGAGVANEQFF. The CDR3, as DNA: TGTGCCTGGAGAAAAGGAGCGGGAGTAGCAAATGAGCAGTTCTTC.